This T cell receptor (beta chain) was recovered during a study of T cell responses to AZD1222 COVID-19 vaccine. Study observations and caveats: The repertoires were collected only after the peak T cell response.

This CDR3 has 16 amino acids. The V end was cut by 3 bases, the J end by 3 bases, with 16 bases between. The V gene's germline CDR1 is SGHNT and CDR2 YYREEE (reference sequence). Clones were sequenced by immunoSEQ multiplex PCR, and TCRdb holds only the in-frame ones, with some missing. The table has nearly 110,000 clones, less than 95% seen once. A few counts support this clone. Its cognate antigen is unknown. This TCR was recovered from an adult who received the AZD1222 COVID-19 vaccine. The chain couples TRBV5-4 to TRBJ1-3; D might be TRBD1 (5 bases). The sequenced sample was peripheral blood, obtained 28 days after the second AZD1222 dose. The CDR3, as DNA: TGTGCCAGCAGCTCGGGACTTACTACCCTTGGAAACACCATATATTTT. Translation: CASSSGLTTLGNTIYF.